Listed below are T cell receptor beta chains from one sample, sequenced in a study of blood T cell repertoires in COVID-19. Some clones are missing from TCRdb's copy, which holds only in-frame ones; the method was immunoSEQ multiplex PCR. In the table there are roughly 400,000 clones, roughly nine tenths of which are singletons. The source material was PBMCs or T cells enriched from blood (not recorded which). These receptors all stem from a man aged 30 to 39 who had recovered from COVID-19. Both conserved end residues are part of each CDR3. Each record gives: D gene, clone size, V gene, J gene, CDR3 protein, CDR3 DNA. A D gene is named only where the DNA matches it firmly. Some rows have no size entry. The others give once, few or many, or a class for an expanded clone.

D gene: .; clone size: .; V gene: TRBV12-5; J gene: TRBJ2-6; CDR3 protein: CASGLGGYGANVLTF; CDR3 DNA: TGTGCTAGTGGTTTGGGAGGGTACGGGGCCAACGTCCTGACTTTC
D gene: .; clone size: .; V gene: TRBV25-1; J gene: TRBJ1-2; CDR3 protein: CASSGNSYGYTF; CDR3 DNA: TGTGCCAGCAGTGGAAACAGCTATGGCTACACCTTC
D gene: TRBD2; clone size: .; V gene: TRBV7-9; J gene: TRBJ2-1; CDR3 protein: CASSLELAGGPNEQFF; CDR3 DNA: TGTGCCAGCAGCTTAGAACTAGCGGGAGGGCCGAATGAGCAGTTCTTC
D gene: TRBD2; clone size: .; V gene: TRBV20-1; J gene: TRBJ2-3; CDR3 protein: CSASTRSGRAEDTQYF; CDR3 DNA: TGCAGTGCTAGTACACGTAGCGGGAGGGCCGAAGATACGCAGTATTTT
D gene: .; clone size: .; V gene: TRBV28; J gene: TRBJ2-7; CDR3 protein: CASSRRNYEQYF; CDR3 DNA: TGTGCCAGCAGCCGCAGAAACTACGAGCAGTACTTC
D gene: TRBD1; clone size: few; V gene: TRBV30; J gene: TRBJ2-7; CDR3 protein: CAWETGVSYEQYF; CDR3 DNA: TGTGCCTGGGAGACAGGGGTGTCTTACGAGCAGTACTTC
D gene: TRBD1; clone size: few; V gene: TRBV20-1; J gene: TRBJ1-5; CDR3 protein: CSASGDRNQPQHF; CDR3 DNA: TGCAGTGCTAGTGGGGACAGGAACCAGCCCCAGCATTTT
D gene: .; clone size: once; V gene: TRBV18; J gene: TRBJ2-2; CDR3 protein: CASSNYPTGELFF; CDR3 DNA: TGTGCCAGCTCCAACTACCCAACCGGGGAGCTGTTTTTT
D gene: .; clone size: .; V gene: TRBV5-1; J gene: TRBJ2-2; CDR3 protein: CASSLELARGELFF; CDR3 DNA: TGCGCCAGCAGCTTGGAGTTAGCGCGCGGGGAGCTGTTTTTT
D gene: TRBD2; clone size: .; V gene: TRBV18; J gene: TRBJ2-7; CDR3 protein: CASSPSPIAGGPPPYEQYF; CDR3 DNA: TGTGCCAGCTCACCATCCCCAATAGCGGGAGGGCCCCCCCCCTACGAGCAGTACTTC
D gene: .; clone size: .; V gene: TRBV12-3/TRBV12-4; J gene: TRBJ2-7; CDR3 protein: CASSFSTVYEQYF; CDR3 DNA: TGTGCCAGCAGTTTCTCCACGGTATACGAGCAGTACTTC
D gene: .; clone size: once; V gene: TRBV5-1; J gene: TRBJ1-4; CDR3 protein: CASRPGVGVNEKLFF; CDR3 DNA: TGCGCCAGCAGACCCGGTGTAGGGGTTAATGAAAAACTGTTTTTT
D gene: .; clone size: .; V gene: TRBV5-6; J gene: TRBJ2-2; CDR3 protein: CASSLVGATGELFF; CDR3 DNA: TGTGCCAGCAGCTTGGTGGGCGCAACCGGGGAGCTGTTTTTT
D gene: .; clone size: .; V gene: TRBV28; J gene: TRBJ1-6; CDR3 protein: CASSTKTTTGYNSPLHF; CDR3 DNA: TGTGCCAGCAGCACCAAAACCACGACAGGTTATAATTCACCCCTCCACTTT
D gene: TRBD1; clone size: .; V gene: TRBV7-2; J gene: TRBJ2-1; CDR3 protein: CASRQGQGGYNEQFF; CDR3 DNA: TGTGCCAGCAGACAAGGACAGGGGGGGTACAATGAGCAGTTCTTC
D gene: .; clone size: .; V gene: TRBV19; J gene: TRBJ2-7; CDR3 protein: CASSIVSGTYEQYF; CDR3 DNA: TGTGCCAGTAGTATTGTCTCAGGAACCTACGAGCAGTACTTC
D gene: TRBD2; clone size: .; V gene: TRBV15; J gene: TRBJ2-5; CDR3 protein: CATSRDREGRETQYF; CDR3 DNA: TGTGCCACCAGCAGAGATCGGGAGGGGAGAGAGACCCAGTACTTC
D gene: .; clone size: .; V gene: TRBV27; J gene: TRBJ2-5; CDR3 protein: CASSLDGPGGPQYF; CDR3 DNA: TGTGCCAGCAGTTTAGATGGGCCCGGGGGGCCCCAGTACTTC